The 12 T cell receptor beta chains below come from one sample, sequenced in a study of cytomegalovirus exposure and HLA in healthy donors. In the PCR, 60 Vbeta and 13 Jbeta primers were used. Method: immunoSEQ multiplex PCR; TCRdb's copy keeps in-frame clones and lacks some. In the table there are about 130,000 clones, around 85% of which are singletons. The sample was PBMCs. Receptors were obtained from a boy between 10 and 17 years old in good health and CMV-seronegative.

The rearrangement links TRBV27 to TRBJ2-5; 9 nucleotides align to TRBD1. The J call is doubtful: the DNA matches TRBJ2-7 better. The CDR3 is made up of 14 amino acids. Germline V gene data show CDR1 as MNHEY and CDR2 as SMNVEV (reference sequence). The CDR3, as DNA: TGTGCCAGCAGTAACCGGGACAGGGTTGGCGAGCAGTACTTC. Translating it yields CASSNRDRVGEQYF.

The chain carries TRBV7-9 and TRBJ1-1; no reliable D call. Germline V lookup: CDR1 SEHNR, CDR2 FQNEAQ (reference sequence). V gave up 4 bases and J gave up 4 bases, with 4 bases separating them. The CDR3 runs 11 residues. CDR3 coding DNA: TGTGCCAGCAGCTCGGTCACTGAAGCTTTCTTT. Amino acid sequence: CASSSVTEAFF. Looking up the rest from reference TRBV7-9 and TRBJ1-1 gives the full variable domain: DTGVSQNPRHKITKRGQNVTFRCDPISEHNRLYWYRQTLGQGPEFLTYFQNEAQLEKSRLLSDRFSAERPKGSFSTLEIQRTEQGDSAMYLCASSSVTEAFFGQGTRLTVV.

CDR3 DNA: TGCGCCAGCAGCCAGGCTCAGGGGGCCAACATTCAGTACTTC. Its translation is CASSQAQGANIQYF. The chain carries TRBV5-1 and TRBJ2-4, with 8 bases aligning to TRBD1. CDR1 SGHRS and CDR2 YFSETQ come from the germline V gene. With V trimmed by 4 bases and J by 7 bases, 7 bases remained unmatched. The CDR3 contains 14 residues.

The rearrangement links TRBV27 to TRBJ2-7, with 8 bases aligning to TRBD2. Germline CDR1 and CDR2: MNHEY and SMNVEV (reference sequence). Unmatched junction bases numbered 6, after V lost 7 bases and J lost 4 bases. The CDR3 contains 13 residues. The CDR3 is CASKGTSSYEQYF. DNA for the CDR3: TGTGCCAGCAAAGGGACTAGTTCTTACGAGCAGTACTTC.

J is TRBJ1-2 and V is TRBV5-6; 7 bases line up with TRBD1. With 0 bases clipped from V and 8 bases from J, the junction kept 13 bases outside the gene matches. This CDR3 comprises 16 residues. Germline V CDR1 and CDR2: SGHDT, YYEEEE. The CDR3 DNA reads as TGTGCCAGCAGCTTGGTGCAGGGACAGATGACCTCCGGCTACACCTTC. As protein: CASSLVQGQMTSGYTF. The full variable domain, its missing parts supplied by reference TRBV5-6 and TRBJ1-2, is DAGVTQSPTHLIKTRGQQVTLRCSPKSGHDTVSWYQQALGQGPQFIFQYYEEEERQRGNFPDRFSGHQFPNYSSELNVNALLLGDSALYLCASSLVQGQMTSGYTFGSGTRLTVV.

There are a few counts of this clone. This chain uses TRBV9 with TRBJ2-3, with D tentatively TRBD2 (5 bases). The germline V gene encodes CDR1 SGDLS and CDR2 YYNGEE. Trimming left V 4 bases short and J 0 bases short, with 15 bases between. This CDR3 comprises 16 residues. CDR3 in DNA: TGTGCCAGCAGCTCACTTTGGAGCGGCAGCACAGATACGCAGTATTTT. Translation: CASSSLWSGSTDTQYF.

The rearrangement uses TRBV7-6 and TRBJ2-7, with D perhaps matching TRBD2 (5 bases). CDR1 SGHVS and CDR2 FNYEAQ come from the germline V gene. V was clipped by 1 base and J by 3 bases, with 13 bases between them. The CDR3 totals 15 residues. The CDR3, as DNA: TGTGCCAGCAGCTTAGGGGGTGGGAGCAGCTACGAGCAGTACTTC. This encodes CASSLGGGSSYEQYF.

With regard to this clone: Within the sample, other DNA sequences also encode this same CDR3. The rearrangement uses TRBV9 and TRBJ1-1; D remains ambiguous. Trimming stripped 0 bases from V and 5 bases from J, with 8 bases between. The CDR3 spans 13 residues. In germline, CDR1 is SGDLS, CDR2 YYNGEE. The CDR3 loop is CASSVGGRTEAFF. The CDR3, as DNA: TGTGCCAGCAGCGTAGGAGGTAGGACTGAAGCTTTCTTT.

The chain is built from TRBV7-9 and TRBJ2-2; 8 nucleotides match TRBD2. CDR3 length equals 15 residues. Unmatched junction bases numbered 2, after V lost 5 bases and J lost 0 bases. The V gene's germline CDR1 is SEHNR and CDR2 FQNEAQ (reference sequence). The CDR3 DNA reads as TGTGCCAGCAGCCAGGGACTAGCGAACACCGGGGAGCTGTTTTTT. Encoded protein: CASSQGLANTGELFF.

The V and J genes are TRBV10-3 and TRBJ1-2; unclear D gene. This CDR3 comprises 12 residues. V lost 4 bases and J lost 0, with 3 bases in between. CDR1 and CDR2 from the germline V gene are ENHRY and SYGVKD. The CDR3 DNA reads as TGTGCCATCAGTGGTACTAACTATGGCTACACCTTC. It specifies CAISGTNYGYTF.

This CDR3 is CASSVAVGMVTEAFF. CDR3 DNA: TGTGCCAGCAGCGTAGCTGTGGGCATGGTCACTGAAGCTTTCTTT. This sequence joins TRBV9 and TRBJ1-1; the D is unclear. The CDR3 loop spans 15 amino acids. Germline lookup yields CDR1 SGDLS and CDR2 YYNGEE. Between the trimmed V and J ends, which lost 0 bases and 4 bases, there was a span of 13 bases. Together with reference TRBV9 and TRBJ1-1, the CDR3 gives the full variable domain: DSGVTQTPKHLITATGQRVTLRCSPRSGDLSVYWYQQSLDQGLQFLIQYYNGEERAKGNILERFSAQQFPDLHSELNLSSLELGDSALYFCASSVAVGMVTEAFFGQGTRLTVV.

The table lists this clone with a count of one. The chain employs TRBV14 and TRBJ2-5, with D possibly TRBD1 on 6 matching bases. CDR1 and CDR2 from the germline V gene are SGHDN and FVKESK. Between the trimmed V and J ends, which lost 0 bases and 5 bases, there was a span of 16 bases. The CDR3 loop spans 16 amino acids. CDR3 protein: CASSQDIGRGTETQYF. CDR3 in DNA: TGTGCCAGCAGCCAAGATATAGGCAGGGGAACGGAGACCCAGTACTTC.